A selection of T cell receptor beta chains follows, all from one sample in a study of T cell changes during pregnancy in multiple sclerosis. Clones were read by immunoSEQ multiplex PCR, and TCRdb kept only the in-frame ones, dropping some. Here the sample spans about 32,000 clones, 89% being singletons. The specimen comprised CD8+ T cells from peripheral blood mononuclear cells, sampled in the third trimester of pregnancy. These receptors originate from a female donor with multiple sclerosis, enrolled in a pregnancy study. Both conserved end residues are part of each CDR3. The order of the fields is CDR3 protein, CDR3 DNA, D gene, CDR3 length, clone size, V gene, J gene. A D gene is named only where the DNA matches it firmly. Only some rows state a clone size, as once, few, many or a class for expanded clones.

CDR3: CASSSLRGYEQFF
DNA: TGTGCCAGCAGCTCCCTTCGGGGGTATGAGCAGTTCTTC
D: .
length: 13
size: .
V: TRBV7-9
J: TRBJ2-1

CDR3: CASSFPIIMNTEAFF
DNA: TGTGCCAGCAGCTTTCCTATAATAATGAACACTGAAGCTTTCTTT
D: .
length: 15
size: .
V: TRBV7-2
J: TRBJ1-1

CDR3: CASSYSGSNTGELFF
DNA: TGTGCCAGCAGTTATTCCGGGTCGAACACCGGGGAGCTGTTTTTT
D: .
length: 15
size: .
V: TRBV6-5
J: TRBJ2-2

CDR3: CASSLNSGRVNEQFF
DNA: TGTGCCAGCAGTTTAAATAGCGGGAGGGTGAATGAGCAGTTCTTC
D: TRBD2
length: 15
size: .
V: TRBV27
J: TRBJ2-1

CDR3: CASSLTGKETQYF
DNA: TGTGCCAGCAGCCTCACAGGGAAAGAGACCCAGTACTTC
D: .
length: 13
size: .
V: TRBV6-6
J: TRBJ2-5

CDR3: CASSLITLSSGNTIYF
DNA: TGTGCCAGCAGTTTAATAACTCTTAGCTCTGGAAACACCATATATTTT
D: .
length: 16
size: .
V: TRBV28
J: TRBJ1-3

CDR3: CASSRDSRTGELFF
DNA: TGCGCCAGCAGTCGGGACAGTCGAACCGGGGAGCTGTTTTTT
D: TRBD1
length: 14
size: .
V: TRBV5-1
J: TRBJ2-2

CDR3: CASSPTGAGANVLTF
DNA: TGTGCCAGCAGTCCGACAGGGGCTGGGGCCAACGTCCTGACTTTC
D: TRBD1
length: 15
size: .
V: TRBV27
J: TRBJ2-6

CDR3: CASRVASSYNEQFF
DNA: TGTGCCAGCAGGGTAGCGTCTTCCTACAATGAGCAGTTCTTC
D: .
length: 14
size: few
V: TRBV6-5
J: TRBJ2-1

CDR3: CASSGTGFNYGYTF
DNA: TGTGCCAGCAGCGGGACAGGGTTTAACTATGGCTACACCTTC
D: TRBD1
length: 14
size: .
V: TRBV9
J: TRBJ1-2

CDR3: CAARTALEDSNQPQHF
DNA: TGTGCCGCCAGGACAGCCCTGGAGGATAGCAATCAGCCCCAGCATTTT
D: .
length: 16
size: .
V: TRBV19
J: TRBJ1-5

CDR3: CASSLGQGGNTEAFF
DNA: TGCGCCAGCAGCTTGGGTCAAGGGGGGAACACTGAAGCTTTCTTT
D: .
length: 15
size: .
V: TRBV5-1
J: TRBJ1-1

CDR3: CASGLVPGGLNNEQFF
DNA: TGTGCTAGTGGTTTGGTACCTGGGGGACTAAACAATGAGCAGTTCTTC
D: TRBD2
length: 16
size: .
V: TRBV12-5
J: TRBJ2-1

CDR3: CASSPRLAGGSGANVLTF
DNA: TGTGCCAGCAGCCCGCGACTAGCGGGGGGCTCTGGGGCCAACGTCCTGACTTTC
D: TRBD2
length: 18
size: .
V: TRBV9
J: TRBJ2-6

CDR3: CASSPGDRLYNEQFF
DNA: TGTGCCAGCAGCCCCGGGGACAGGCTCTACAATGAGCAGTTCTTC
D: TRBD1
length: 15
size: .
V: TRBV9
J: TRBJ2-1

CDR3: CASSPTGISLTDTQYF
DNA: TGTGCCAGTAGTCCAACAGGGATCAGTCTGACAGATACGCAGTATTTT
D: .
length: 16
size: .
V: TRBV19
J: TRBJ2-3

CDR3: CASNQIPGLDPGELFF
DNA: TGTGCCAGCAACCAAATCCCGGGACTAGACCCCGGGGAGCTGTTTTTT
D: TRBD2
length: 16
size: few
V: TRBV7-9
J: TRBJ2-2

CDR3: CASSLRGAGNTIYF
DNA: TGCGCCAGCAGCTTGAGGGGTGCTGGAAACACCATATATTTT
D: .
length: 14
size: .
V: TRBV5-1
J: TRBJ1-3

CDR3: CASSFTSVPYNEQFF
DNA: TGCGCCAGCAGCTTTACTAGCGTCCCCTACAATGAGCAGTTCTTC
D: TRBD2
length: 15
size: .
V: TRBV5-1
J: TRBJ2-1

CDR3: CASSLGGDGYTF
DNA: TGTGCCAGCAGCTTAGGGGGGGATGGCTACACCTTC
D: .
length: 12
size: once
V: TRBV7-9
J: TRBJ1-2

CDR3: CASSPRDITYEQYF
DNA: TGTGCCAGCAGCCCCCGGGACATCACCTACGAGCAGTACTTC
D: .
length: 14
size: .
V: TRBV14
J: TRBJ2-7

CDR3: CASSLGQALYGYTF
DNA: TGTGCCAGCAGCTTAGGGCAGGCTCTGTATGGCTACACCTTC
D: .
length: 14
size: .
V: TRBV7-2
J: TRBJ1-2

CDR3: CASSRQRSTDTQYF
DNA: TGTGCCAGCAGCCGACAGAGAAGCACAGATACGCAGTATTTT
D: .
length: 14
size: .
V: TRBV7-9
J: TRBJ2-3

CDR3: CASSAEGGYEQYF
DNA: TGTGCCAGCAGCGCCGAAGGGGGCTACGAGCAGTACTTC
D: .
length: 13
size: .
V: TRBV9
J: TRBJ2-7

CDR3: CASSQISGLDQPQHF
DNA: TGCGCCAGCAGCCAAATTTCAGGGTTGGATCAGCCCCAGCATTTT
D: .
length: 15
size: .
V: TRBV4-1
J: TRBJ1-5

CDR3: CASSPRPTSRETQYF
DNA: TGTGCCAGCAGTCCTCGCCCGACTAGCAGGGAGACCCAGTACTTC
D: TRBD2
length: 15
size: .
V: TRBV6-5
J: TRBJ2-5

CDR3: CASSAWLAGGLPPDNEQFF
DNA: TGTGCCAGCAGTGCGTGGTTAGCGGGAGGCCTACCACCGGACAATGAGCAGTTCTTC
D: TRBD2
length: 19
size: .
V: TRBV2
J: TRBJ2-1

CDR3: CASSERRSGSSEQFF
DNA: TGTGCCAGCAGTGAGAGGCGCAGCGGATCGAGTGAGCAGTTCTTC
D: .
length: 15
size: .
V: TRBV6-1
J: TRBJ2-1

CDR3: CASSLQGRIYGYTF
DNA: TGTGCCAGCAGCCTACAGGGTAGGATCTATGGCTACACCTTC
D: .
length: 14
size: few
V: TRBV14
J: TRBJ1-2

CDR3: CATSSGGAIQETQYF
DNA: TGTGCCACCAGCTCCGGGGGAGCGATCCAAGAGACCCAGTACTTC
D: .
length: 15
size: .
V: TRBV15
J: TRBJ2-5

CDR3: CASSVRDNLYEQYF
DNA: TGTGCCAGCAGCGTCCGGGACAACCTCTACGAGCAGTACTTC
D: .
length: 14
size: .
V: TRBV9
J: TRBJ2-7

CDR3: CASRRQGREQFF
DNA: TGTGCCAGCCGGAGACAGGGGAGGGAGCAGTTCTTC
D: TRBD1
length: 12
size: .
V: TRBV27
J: TRBJ2-1

CDR3: CASRTGYSNQPQHF
DNA: TGTGCCAGCCGGACAGGGTATAGCAATCAGCCCCAGCATTTT
D: TRBD1
length: 14
size: .
V: TRBV19
J: TRBJ1-5

CDR3: CASSEHQGATNEKLFF
DNA: TGTGCCAGCAGTGAGCACCAGGGGGCAACTAATGAAAAACTGTTTTTT
D: TRBD1
length: 16
size: .
V: TRBV6-1
J: TRBJ1-4

CDR3: CATLGQGYTEAFF
DNA: TGTGCCACACTGGGACAGGGTTACACTGAAGCTTTCTTT
D: TRBD1
length: 13
size: .
V: TRBV15
J: TRBJ1-1

CDR3: CASIVNTEAFF
DNA: TGTGCCAGCATAGTGAACACTGAAGCTTTCTTT
D: .
length: 11
size: .
V: TRBV2
J: TRBJ1-1

CDR3: CASSLGDREAEAFF
DNA: TGTGCCAGCAGCTTAGGGGACAGGGAGGCTGAAGCTTTCTTT
D: TRBD1
length: 14
size: .
V: TRBV7-9
J: TRBJ1-1

CDR3: CASSDSGGGGNQPQHF
DNA: TGTGCCAGCAGCGACTCCGGGGGTGGGGGCAATCAGCCCCAGCATTTT
D: .
length: 16
size: once
V: TRBV2
J: TRBJ1-5

CDR3: CASSQTGTPNTGELFF
DNA: TGTGCCAGCAGCCAAACCGGGACTCCTAACACCGGGGAGCTGTTTTTT
D: .
length: 16
size: .
V: TRBV14
J: TRBJ2-2

CDR3: CASSLPGIANFEQYF
DNA: TGTGCCAGCAGCTTGCCGGGAATAGCCAATTTCGAGCAGTACTTC
D: .
length: 15
size: .
V: TRBV5-8
J: TRBJ2-7

CDR3: CASSYGEGVNYGYTF
DNA: TGTGCCAGCAGTTACGGCGAGGGTGTTAACTATGGCTACACCTTC
D: .
length: 15
size: once
V: TRBV6-5
J: TRBJ1-2

CDR3: CASSFRTSSTDTQYF
DNA: TGCGCCAGCAGCTTCCGGACTAGCAGCACAGATACGCAGTATTTT
D: TRBD2
length: 15
size: .
V: TRBV5-1
J: TRBJ2-3

CDR3: CASSLISQGAREQYF
DNA: TGTGCCAGCAGCTTGATCTCGCAGGGGGCCCGCGAGCAGTACTTC
D: TRBD1
length: 15
size: once
V: TRBV5-5
J: TRBJ2-7

CDR3: CASSFSTSLREDTQYF
DNA: TGTGCCAGCAGTTTTTCGACTAGCTTAAGGGAAGACACCCAGTACTTC
D: TRBD2
length: 16
size: .
V: TRBV28
J: TRBJ2-5

CDR3: CATRIGAGERQPQHF
DNA: TGTGCCACCAGAATTGGGGCAGGGGAAAGGCAGCCCCAGCATTTT
D: .
length: 15
size: .
V: TRBV15
J: TRBJ1-5

CDR3: CASSWQGPTEAFF
DNA: TGTGCCAGCAGTTGGCAGGGTCCGACTGAAGCTTTCTTT
D: .
length: 13
size: once
V: TRBV6-6
J: TRBJ1-1

CDR3: CASSKEETGRTGELFF
DNA: TGTGCCAGCAGCAAAGAGGAGACAGGGCGGACCGGGGAGCTGTTTTTT
D: .
length: 16
size: .
V: TRBV21-1
J: TRBJ2-2

CDR3: CASSFQGGTEAFF
DNA: TGTGCCAGCAGTTTTCAGGGGGGCACTGAAGCTTTCTTT
D: TRBD1
length: 13
size: .
V: TRBV6-5
J: TRBJ1-1

CDR3: CASSEMTSGDLGQFF
DNA: TGTGCCAGCAGTGAAATGACTAGCGGGGACCTGGGGCAGTTCTTC
D: TRBD2
length: 15
size: .
V: TRBV2
J: TRBJ2-1

CDR3: CASSYSRDEQYF
DNA: TGTGCCAGCAGTTACTCGCGGGACGAGCAGTACTTC
D: .
length: 12
size: .
V: TRBV6-5
J: TRBJ2-7

CDR3: CASSLLDRDREETQYF
DNA: TGCGCCAGCAGCTTGCTCGACCGGGACAGGGAAGAGACCCAGTACTTC
D: TRBD1
length: 16
size: once
V: TRBV5-1
J: TRBJ2-5

CDR3: CASSPGEAEFNEQFF
DNA: TGTGCCAGCAGCCCCGGGGAGGCAGAATTCAATGAGCAGTTCTTC
D: .
length: 15
size: .
V: TRBV9
J: TRBJ2-1

CDR3: CASSAQGDTEAFF
DNA: TGTGCCAGCAGCGCACAGGGGGACACTGAAGCTTTCTTT
D: TRBD1
length: 13
size: .
V: TRBV9
J: TRBJ1-1